The 5 T cell receptor beta chains below come from one sample, sequenced in a study of beta chain features in type 1 diabetes. Study-level results: Shorter TCRB CDR3s, moderately but significantly so, were found in Type 1 diabetes patients in all four CD4+ subsets.

The antigens of these receptors remain unknown. Expressed TCRB transcripts were sequenced because the isolated RNA had all been reverse transcribed beforehand. Sequencing was performed with immunoSEQ multiplex PCR; in TCRdb, only in-frame clones are kept and a portion is missing. The table shows a few hundred thousand clones, with under 20% occurring only once. The sequencing input was naive CD4+ T cells from blood. The receptors come from a man aged 30 to 39 with type 1 diabetes.

This clone appeared a few times. The chain carries TRBV15 and TRBJ1-2; D remains ambiguous. Germline CDR1 is LNHNV and CDR2 is YYDKDF (reference sequence). V was clipped by 5 bases and J by 3 bases, with 7 bases between them. This CDR3 is built from 12 residues. CDR3 protein: CATSRGDYGYTF. The DNA for the CDR3 is TGTGCCACCAGCCGGGGAGACTATGGCTACACCTTC. Drawing the rest from reference TRBV15 and TRBJ1-2, the complete variable domain is DAMVIQNPRYQVTQFGKPVTLSCSQTLNHNVMYWYQQKSSQAPKLLFHYYDKDFNNEADTPDNFQSRRPNTSFCFLDIRSPGLGDTAMYLCATSRGDYGYTFGSGTRLTVV.

The chain combines TRBV15 with TRBJ2-3; tentatively, D is TRBD2 (6 bases). CDR3 length: 16 residues. V lost 0 bases, J lost 0 bases, and 10 bases lay in between. Germline V CDR1 and CDR2: LNHNV, YYDKDF (reference sequence). In DNA, the CDR3 is TGTGCCACCAGCAGAGATCGAGGGACTAGCACAGATACGCAGTATTTT. This translates into CATSRDRGTSTDTQYF.

The table lists this clone with a few counts. This chain connects TRBV4-2 to TRBJ2-7, with 8 bases aligning to TRBD2. Germline CDR1 and CDR2: LGHNA and YNFKEQ. V trimming: 4 bases; J trimming: 0 bases; junction bases outside the gene matches: 8. CDR3 length equals 16 residues. The DNA of the CDR3 is TGTGCCAGCAGCCCCGGACGTAGCGGGGTCTCCTACGAGCAGTACTTC. It yields the protein CASSPGRSGVSYEQYF.

This clone was counted between two and nine times. The rearrangement links TRBV9 to TRBJ1-4, with D tentatively TRBD1 (6 bases). V lost 0 bases, J lost 0 bases, and 9 bases lay in between. Germline assignment: CDR1 SGDLS and CDR2 YYNGEE. The CDR3 sequence is 16 residues long. The CDR3 spells CASSVAGAATNEKLFF. Written as DNA, the CDR3 is TGTGCCAGCAGCGTAGCAGGGGCTGCAACTAATGAAAAACTGTTTTTT.

The table lists this clone with a few counts. V usage is TRBV9 and J usage is TRBJ2-6; D is perhaps TRBD1 (6 bases). This CDR3 region has 16 residues. Germline V gene sequence: CDR1 SGDLS, CDR2 YYNGEE. V shed 2 bases and J shed 2 bases, with 11 bases lying between them. For the CDR3, the DNA is TGTGCCAGCAGCGTTCGATCAGGGGCTGGGGCCAACGTCCTGACTTTC. It encodes CASSVRSGAGANVLTF.